This T cell receptor (beta chain) emerged from a study of blood T cell repertoires in COVID-19. The overall study: The samples span acute and convalescent COVID-19 from the United States, Italy and Spain. In each case, the material was cDNA or gDNA derived from T cells, B-cell-depleted T cells, or PBMCs.

Residents of about two dozen US areas, aged roughly 18 to 89 years, made up the participants. In the study's own analysis: Quantification of nucleated cells was approximated via reference gene primer amplification. Generated by immunoSEQ multiplex PCR, the TCRdb table keeps only in-frame clones and is missing some. The V and J calls and clone size come from that table; D and trimming were worked out from the DNA. The sample contains 140,000 to 150,000 clones, over 65% of which appear only once. V trimming: 4 bases; J trimming: 2 bases; junction bases outside the gene matches: 7. The CDR3 is 16 residues long. Germline-derived CDR1 and CDR2 are LGHDT and YNNKEL (reference sequence).

J is TRBJ1-4 and V is TRBV3-1 (or the pseudogene TRBV3-2), with 7 bases fitting TRBD1. The source is a woman aged 50 to 65 who had recovered from COVID-19. Sequenced input: PBMCs or T cells enriched from blood (not recorded which). The CDR3 nucleotides are TGTGCCAGCAGCCTCAGACAGGGTTGGACTAATGAAAAACTGTTTTTT. It translates to CASSLRQGWTNEKLFF.